Below are 6 T cell receptor beta chains sequenced from a single sample in a study of T cell responses to AZD1222 COVID-19 vaccine. Data came from immunoSEQ multiplex PCR; TCRdb stores just in-frame clones and leaves some out. The sample records about 100,000 clones, just under 95% being singletons. The material was peripheral blood, obtained on day 0 of AZD1222 vaccination. These receptors came from an adult in good health.

DNA of the CDR3: TGTGCCAGCAGTTACTCGGGACAGGTCAATTCACCCCTCCACTTT. This sequence encodes CASSYSGQVNSPLHF. This chain links TRBV6-5 with TRBJ1-6; 8 positions match TRBD1. This CDR3 comprises 15 residues. Germline assignment: CDR1 MNHEY and CDR2 SVGAGI. Trimming cost V 0 bases and J 7 bases; bases outside gene matches: 2.

CDR3 DNA sequence: TGTGCCAGCACCGGTTTTGGGGAGGTGGGGGAGCTGTTTTTT. Amino acids: CASTGFGEVGELFF. The genes are TRBV11-2 and TRBJ2-2, with D possibly matching TRBD2 (6 bases). The germline V gene has CDR1 SGHAT and CDR2 FQNNGV. Trimming removed 7 bases from V and 8 bases from J, with 17 bases in between. This CDR3 is built from 14 residues.

This chain links TRBV7-9 with TRBJ1-2; D is undetermined. The CDR3 is made up of 16 amino acids. V was shortened by 5 bases and J by 7 bases, with 23 bases between the two germline ends. Germline-derived CDR1 and CDR2 are SEHNR and FQNEAQ (reference sequence). The CDR3 reads CASSPNLPIRYGGYTF. CDR3 in DNA: TGTGCCAGCAGCCCGAATTTACCCATCCGGTACGGTGGCTACACCTTC.

This clone was observed a handful of times. This sequence joins TRBV28 and TRBJ1-5; D remains unclear. CDR3 length: 14 amino acids. The germline V and J ends were trimmed by 6 bases and 4 bases, with 13 bases remaining between them. Germline V gene lookup returns CDR1 MDHEN and CDR2 SYDVKM. The CDR3 DNA is TGTGCCAGCAGCACCCATACATCGAATCAGCCCCAGCATTTT. Translated, it gives CASSTHTSNQPQHF.

The V call is TRBV29-1, the J call TRBJ1-1, with unresolved D. The CDR3 has 13 amino acids. CDR1 and CDR2 (germline): SQVTM, ANQGSEA. V lost 7 bases and J lost 1, with 13 bases in between. In DNA, the CDR3 is TGCAGCGCTACCCGCGGAGGGAACACTGAAGCTTTCTTT. Translating gives CSATRGGNTEAFF.

The chain uses TRBV19 and TRBJ1-5; D is perhaps TRBD1 (5 bases). Germline V gives CDR1 LNHDA, CDR2 SQIVND (reference sequence). This CDR3 contains 14 residues. Trimming removed 6 bases from V and 5 bases from J, with 14 bases in between. DNA for the CDR3: TGTGCCAGTAGCTTGGGGGGTGGCTATCAGCCCCAGCATTTT. It is translated as CASSLGGGYQPQHF.